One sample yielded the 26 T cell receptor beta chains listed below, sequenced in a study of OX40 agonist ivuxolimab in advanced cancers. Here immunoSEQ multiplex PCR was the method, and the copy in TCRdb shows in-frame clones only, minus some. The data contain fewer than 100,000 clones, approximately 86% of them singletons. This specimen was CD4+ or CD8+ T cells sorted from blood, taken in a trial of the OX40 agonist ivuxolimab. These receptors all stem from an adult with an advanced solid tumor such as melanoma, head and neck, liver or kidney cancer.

The CDR3 bases are TGCAGCGTTCGCTACAGGGGCAATCAGCCCCAGCATTTT. It translates to CSVRYRGNQPQHF. This chain joins TRBV29-1 and TRBJ1-5; a possible D gene is TRBD1 (6 bases). The CDR3 has 13 amino acids. V shed 5 bases and J shed 2 bases, with 10 bases lying between them. From germline, CDR1 is SQVTM and CDR2 ANQGSEA.

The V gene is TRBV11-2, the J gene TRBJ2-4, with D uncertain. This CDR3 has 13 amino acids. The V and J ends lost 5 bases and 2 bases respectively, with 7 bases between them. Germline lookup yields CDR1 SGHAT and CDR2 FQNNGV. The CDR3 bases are TGTGCCAGCAGCCCTCCCTCCAAAAACATTCAGTACTTC. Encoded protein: CASSPPSKNIQYF.

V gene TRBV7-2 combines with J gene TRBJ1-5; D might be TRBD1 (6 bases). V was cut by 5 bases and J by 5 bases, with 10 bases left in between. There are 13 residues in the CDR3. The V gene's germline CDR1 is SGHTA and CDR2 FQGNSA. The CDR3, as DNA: TGTGCCAGCAGCGGACAGAACTATCAGCCCCAGCATTTT. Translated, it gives CASSGQNYQPQHF. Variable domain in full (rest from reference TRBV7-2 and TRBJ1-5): GAGVSQSPSNKVTEKGKDVELRCDPISGHTALYWYRQSLGQGLEFLIYFQGNSAPDKSGLPSDRFSAERTGGSVSTLTIQRTQQEDSAVYLCASSGQNYQPQHFGDGTRLSIL.

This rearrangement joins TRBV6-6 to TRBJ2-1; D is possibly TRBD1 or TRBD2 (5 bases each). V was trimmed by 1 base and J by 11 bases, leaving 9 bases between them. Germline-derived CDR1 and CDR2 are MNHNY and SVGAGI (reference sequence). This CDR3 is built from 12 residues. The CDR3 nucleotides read TGTGCCAGCAGTTACTGGCAGGGACAGCAGTTCTTC. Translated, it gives CASSYWQGQQFF.

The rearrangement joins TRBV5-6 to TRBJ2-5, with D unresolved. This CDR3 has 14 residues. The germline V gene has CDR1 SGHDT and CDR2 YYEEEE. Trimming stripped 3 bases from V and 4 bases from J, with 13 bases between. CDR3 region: CASSSTRPGETQYF. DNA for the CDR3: TGTGCCAGCAGCTCGACAAGGCCGGGAGAGACCCAGTACTTC.

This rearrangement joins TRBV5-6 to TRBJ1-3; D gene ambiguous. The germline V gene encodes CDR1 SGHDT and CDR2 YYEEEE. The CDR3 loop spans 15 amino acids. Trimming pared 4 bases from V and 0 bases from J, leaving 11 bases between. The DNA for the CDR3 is TGTGCCAGCAGCGGAACTGCGAGCTCTGGAAACACCATATATTTT. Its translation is CASSGTASSGNTIYF.

CDR3 region: CASSQDLSLWTGQSSYEQYF. The DNA for the CDR3 is TGTGCCAGCAGCCAAGATCTCTCCCTTTGGACAGGGCAGAGCTCCTACGAGCAGTACTTC. The rearrangement links TRBV4-2 to TRBJ2-7; TRBD1 aligns across 8 bases. Per the germline V gene, CDR1 is LGHNA and CDR2 is YNFKEQ. V lost 0 bases and J lost 0; bases outside the gene matches: 16. CDR3 length equals 20 residues.

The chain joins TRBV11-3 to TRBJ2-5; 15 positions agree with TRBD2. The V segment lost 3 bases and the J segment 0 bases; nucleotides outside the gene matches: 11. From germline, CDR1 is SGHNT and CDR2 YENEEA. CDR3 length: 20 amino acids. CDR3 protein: CASSLSIGTSGGQNQETQYF. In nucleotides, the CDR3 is TGTGCCAGCAGCTTGAGTATCGGGACTAGCGGGGGGCAAAACCAAGAGACCCAGTACTTC.

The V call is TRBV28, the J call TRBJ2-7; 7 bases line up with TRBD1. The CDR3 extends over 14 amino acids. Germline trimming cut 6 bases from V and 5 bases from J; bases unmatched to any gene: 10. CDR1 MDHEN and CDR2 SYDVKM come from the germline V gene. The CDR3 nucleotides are TGTGCCAGCAGGGAACCGGGACAGTTACACGAGCAGTACTTC. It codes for CASREPGQLHEQYF.

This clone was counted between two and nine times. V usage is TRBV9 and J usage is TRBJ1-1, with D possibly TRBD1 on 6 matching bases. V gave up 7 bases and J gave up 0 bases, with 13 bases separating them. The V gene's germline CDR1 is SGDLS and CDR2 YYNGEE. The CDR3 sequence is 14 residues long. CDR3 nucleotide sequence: TGTGCCAGCGGACAGAAAGTGTTGAACACTGAAGCTTTCTTT. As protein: CASGQKVLNTEAFF.

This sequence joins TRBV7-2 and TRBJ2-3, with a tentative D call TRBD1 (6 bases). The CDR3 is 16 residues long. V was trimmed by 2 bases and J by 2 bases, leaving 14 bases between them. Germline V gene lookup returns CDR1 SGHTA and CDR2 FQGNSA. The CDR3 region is CASSLILTGNTDTQYF. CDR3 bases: TGTGCCAGCAGCTTAATCTTAACAGGGAACACAGATACGCAGTATTTT.

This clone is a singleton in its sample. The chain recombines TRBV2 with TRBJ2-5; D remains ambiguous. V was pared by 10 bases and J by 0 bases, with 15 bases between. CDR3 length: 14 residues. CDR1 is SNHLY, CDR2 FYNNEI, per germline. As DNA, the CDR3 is TGTGCCACCGTTTTAGCCTCGTACCAAGAGACCCAGTACTTC. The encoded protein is CATVLASYQETQYF. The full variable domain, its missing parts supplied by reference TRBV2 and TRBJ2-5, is EPEVTQTPSHQVTQMGQEVILRCVPISNHLYFYWYRQILGQKVEFLVSFYNNEISEKSEIFDDQFSVERPDGSNFTLKIRSTKLEDSAMYFCATVLASYQETQYFGPGTRLLVL.

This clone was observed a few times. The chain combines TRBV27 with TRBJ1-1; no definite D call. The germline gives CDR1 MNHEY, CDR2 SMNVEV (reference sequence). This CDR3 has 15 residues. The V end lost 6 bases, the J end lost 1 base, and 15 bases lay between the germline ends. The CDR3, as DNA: TGTGCCAGCAGGACCCGTCCAACCCGGAACACTGAAGCTTTCTTT. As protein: CASRTRPTRNTEAFF.

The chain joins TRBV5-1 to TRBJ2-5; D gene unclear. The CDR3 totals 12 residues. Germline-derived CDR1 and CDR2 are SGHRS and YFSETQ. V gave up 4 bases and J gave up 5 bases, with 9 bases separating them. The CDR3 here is CASSPLGETQYF. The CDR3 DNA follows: TGCGCCAGCAGCCCGTTGGGCGAGACCCAGTACTTC.

The CDR3 reads CASSPDIQDDYGYTF. The CDR3 coding sequence is TGTGCCAGCAGCCCAGATATCCAGGACGACTATGGCTACACCTTC. V gene TRBV5-4 combines with J gene TRBJ1-2; the D is unclear. CDR1 SGHNT and CDR2 YYREEE come from the germline V gene (reference sequence). This CDR3 has 15 residues. V gave up 4 bases and J gave up 3 bases, with 16 bases separating them.

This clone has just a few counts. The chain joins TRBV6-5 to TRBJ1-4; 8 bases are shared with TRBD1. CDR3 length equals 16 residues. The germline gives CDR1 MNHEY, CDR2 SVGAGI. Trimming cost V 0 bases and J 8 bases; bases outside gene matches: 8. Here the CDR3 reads CASSYSFQGAGEKLFF. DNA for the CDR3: TGTGCCAGCAGTTACTCCTTCCAGGGGGCAGGGGAAAAACTGTTTTTT.

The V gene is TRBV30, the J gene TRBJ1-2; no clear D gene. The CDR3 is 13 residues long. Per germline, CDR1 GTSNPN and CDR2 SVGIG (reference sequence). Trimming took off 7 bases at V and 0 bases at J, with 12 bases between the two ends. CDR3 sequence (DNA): TGTGCCTCCTCCCCGGGCCCTAACTATGGCTACACCTTC. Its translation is CASSPGPNYGYTF.

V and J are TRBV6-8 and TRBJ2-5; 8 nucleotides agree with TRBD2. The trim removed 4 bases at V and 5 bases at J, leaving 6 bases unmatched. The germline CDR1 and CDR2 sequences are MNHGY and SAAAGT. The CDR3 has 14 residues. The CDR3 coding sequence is TGTGCCAGCAGTTCGGGACTAGTGGCGGAGACCCAGTACTTC. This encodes CASSSGLVAETQYF.

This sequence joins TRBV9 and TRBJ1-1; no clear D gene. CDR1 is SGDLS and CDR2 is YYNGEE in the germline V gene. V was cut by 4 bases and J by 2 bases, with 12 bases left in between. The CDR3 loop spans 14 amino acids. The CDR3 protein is CASSSSTYNTEAFF. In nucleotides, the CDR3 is TGTGCCAGCAGCTCATCAACGTACAACACTGAAGCTTTCTTT.

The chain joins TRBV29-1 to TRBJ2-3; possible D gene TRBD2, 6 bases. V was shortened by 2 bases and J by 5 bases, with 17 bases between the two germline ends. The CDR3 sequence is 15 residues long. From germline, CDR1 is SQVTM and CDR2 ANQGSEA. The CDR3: CSVESPGGVGDTQYF. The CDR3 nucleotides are TGCAGCGTTGAATCTCCGGGCGGGGTTGGAGATACGCAGTATTTT.

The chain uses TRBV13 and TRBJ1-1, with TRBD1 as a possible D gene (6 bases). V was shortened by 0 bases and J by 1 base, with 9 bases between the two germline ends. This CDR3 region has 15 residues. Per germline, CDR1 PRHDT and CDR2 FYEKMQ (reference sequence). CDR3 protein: CASSLGLGGNTEAFF. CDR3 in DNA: TGTGCCAGCAGCTTAGGCCTAGGGGGGAACACTGAAGCTTTCTTT.

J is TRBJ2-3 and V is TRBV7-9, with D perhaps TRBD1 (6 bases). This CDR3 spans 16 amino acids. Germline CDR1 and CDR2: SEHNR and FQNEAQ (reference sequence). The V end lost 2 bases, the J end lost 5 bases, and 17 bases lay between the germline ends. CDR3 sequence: CASSLTGLAGVDTQYF. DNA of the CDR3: TGTGCCAGCAGCTTAACGGGGCTAGCAGGGGTAGATACGCAGTATTTT. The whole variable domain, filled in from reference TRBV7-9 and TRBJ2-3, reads DTGVSQNPRHKITKRGQNVTFRCDPISEHNRLYWYRQTLGQGPEFLTYFQNEAQLEKSRLLSDRFSAERPKGSFSTLEIQRTEQGDSAMYLCASSLTGLAGVDTQYFGPGTRLTVL.

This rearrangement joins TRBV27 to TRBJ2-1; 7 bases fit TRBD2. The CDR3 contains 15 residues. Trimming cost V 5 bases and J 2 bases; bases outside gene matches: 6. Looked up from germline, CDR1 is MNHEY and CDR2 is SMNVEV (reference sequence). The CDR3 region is CASSSDREAYNEQFF. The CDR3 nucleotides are TGTGCCAGCAGTAGTGACCGGGAGGCCTACAATGAGCAGTTCTTC.

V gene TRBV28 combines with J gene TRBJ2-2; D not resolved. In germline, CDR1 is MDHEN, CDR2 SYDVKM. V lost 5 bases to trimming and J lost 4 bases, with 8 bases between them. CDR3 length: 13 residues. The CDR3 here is CASSNWGTGELFF. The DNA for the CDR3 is TGTGCCAGCAGTAACTGGGGCACCGGGGAGCTGTTTTTT.

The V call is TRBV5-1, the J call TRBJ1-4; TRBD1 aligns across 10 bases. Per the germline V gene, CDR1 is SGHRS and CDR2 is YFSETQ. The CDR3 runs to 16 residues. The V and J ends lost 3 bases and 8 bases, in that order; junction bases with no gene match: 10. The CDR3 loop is CASSSSDRGQGEKLFF. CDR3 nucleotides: TGCGCCAGCAGCTCATCTGACAGGGGGCAAGGGGAAAAACTGTTTTTT.

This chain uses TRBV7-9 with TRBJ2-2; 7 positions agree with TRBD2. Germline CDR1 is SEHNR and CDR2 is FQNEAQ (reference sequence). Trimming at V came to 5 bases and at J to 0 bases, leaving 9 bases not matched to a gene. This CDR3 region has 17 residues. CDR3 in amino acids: CASSQARTRSNTGELFF. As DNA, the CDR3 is TGTGCCAGCAGCCAGGCAAGGACTAGATCGAACACCGGGGAGCTGTTTTTT.